This is a list of T cell receptor beta chains from one sample in a study of T-cell memory formation after mild COVID-19. TCRdb re-called the 5' RACE reads with MiXCR, one entry per CDR3 protein. The table includes 200,000 to 300,000 distinct CDR3 sequences, over 15% detected once. The source material was PBMCs or a T cell subset sorted from them (not recorded which). These TCRs come from a man aged 18 to 30 who had mild COVID-19 (a few samples of this study predate the infection). Cell type and time point are not known. The CDR3 runs from the conserved cysteine through the conserved F or W. A D gene is named only where the DNA matches it firmly. Only some rows state a clone size, as once, few, many or a class for expanded clones.

J gene | V gene | D gene | clone size | CDR3 protein | CDR3 DNA
TRBJ2-1 | TRBV20-1 | . | . | CSAAVGWNEQFF | TGCAGCGCCGCAGTCGGGTGGAATGAGCAGTTCTTC
TRBJ2-3 | TRBV20-1 | . | . | CSAPIGTGPRTDTQYF | TGCAGTGCCCCTATTGGTACAGGCCCTCGCACAGATACGCAGTATTTT
TRBJ1-5 | TRBV5-8 | . | few | CASTPQGYSNQPQHF | TGTGCCAGCACCCCTCAGGGGTATAGCAATCAGCCCCAGCATTTT
TRBJ2-4 | TRBV5-6 | TRBD2 | . | CTSSYPLGGNIQYF | TGTACCAGCAGCTACCCACTGGGGGGGAACATTCAGTACTTC
TRBJ1-1 | TRBV4-1 | . | few | CASSPRENTEAFF | TGCGCCAGCAGCCCCCGGGAGAACACTGAAGCTTTCTTT
TRBJ2-3 | TRBV5-1 | . | . | CASSSAVTDTQYF | TGCGCCAGCAGCTCGGCAGTGACAGATACGCAGTATTTT
TRBJ1-2 | TRBV10-3 | . | . | CAITGGYTF | TGTGCCATCACAGGCGGCTACACCTTC
TRBJ2-1 | TRBV7-9 | . | few | CASSPEGRYPGEQFF | TGTGCCAGCAGCCCCGAGGGACGGTACCCCGGTGAGCAGTTCTTC
TRBJ2-1 | TRBV10-2 | TRBD2 | many | CASSVFPASGGAGGNEQFF | TGCGCCAGCAGTGTCTTCCCGGCTAGCGGGGGGGCAGGCGGTAATGAGCAGTTCTTC
TRBJ2-7 | TRBV9 | . | . | CASSEKSDSLLSYEQYF | TGTGCCAGCAGCGAAAAATCCGACAGCCTCCTCTCCTACGAGCAGTACTTC
TRBJ1-1 | TRBV9 | . | . | CASSVRGDTEAFF | TGTGCCAGCAGCGTCCGGGGGGACACTGAAGCTTTCTTT
TRBJ2-6 | TRBV5-1 | . | . | CASSLWGPLTGFSGANVLTF | TGCGCCAGCAGCTTGTGGGGGCCCTTGACGGGGTTCTCTGGGGCCAACGTCCTGACTTTC
TRBJ2-3 | TRBV20-1 | . | . | CSARDQVRTDTQYF | TGCAGTGCTAGAGATCAGGTGCGCACAGATACGCAGTATTTT
TRBJ2-5 | TRBV7-9 | TRBD1 | many | CASSSGQVQETQYF | TGTGCCAGCAGCTCAGGACAGGTTCAAGAGACCCAGTACTTC
TRBJ1-5 | TRBV19 | TRBD1 | few | CASSGTGANSNQPQHF | TGTGCCAGTAGTGGGACAGGAGCAAATAGCAATCAGCCCCAGCATTTT
TRBJ1-1 | TRBV20-1 | . | . | CSANPWLTEAFF | TGCAGTGCGAACCCGTGGTTGACTGAAGCTTTCTTT
TRBJ2-2 | TRBV7-2 | . | few | CASSLGRLDLTGELFF | TGTGCCAGCAGCTTAGGGAGGCTTGACTTGACCGGGGAGCTGTTTTTT
TRBJ2-3 | TRBV9 | TRBD2 | few | CASSATPKLAGGDTDTQYF | TGTGCCAGCAGCGCCACCCCTAAACTAGCGGGGGGCGACACAGATACGCAGTATTTT
TRBJ1-6 | TRBV25-1 | . | . | CASSEGNNSPLHF | TGTGCCAGCAGTGAGGGAAACAATTCACCCCTCCACTTT